Following are 27 T cell receptor beta chains from one sample sequenced in a study of T-cell memory formation after mild COVID-19. TCRdb reprocessed the 5' RACE reads with MiXCR, giving one entry per CDR3 protein. Of 580,000 or so distinct CDR3 sequences listed, approximately 15% are singletons. The sample consisted of PBMCs or a T cell subset sorted from them (not recorded which). The receptors were sampled from an adult woman who had mild COVID-19 (a few samples of this study predate the infection). Cell type and time point are not known.

This clonotype turned up a few times. The chain combines TRBV5-5 with TRBJ2-1, with TRBD1 matching 9 bases. With 2 bases clipped from V and 1 base from J, the junction kept 10 bases outside the gene matches. Germline V gives CDR1 SGHKS, CDR2 YYEKEE (reference sequence). This CDR3 comprises 18 residues. The CDR3 DNA sequence: TGTGCCAGCAGCTTCCGGACAGGGGCCCCCACTTCCTACAATGAGCAGTTCTTC. This translates into CASSFRTGAPTSYNEQFF. The complete variable domain, with remaining parts taken from reference TRBV5-5 and TRBJ2-1, reads DAGVTQSPTHLIKTRGQQVTLRCSPISGHKSVSWYQQVLGQGPQFIFQYYEKEERGRGNFPDRFSARQFPNYSSELNVNALLLGDSALYLCASSFRTGAPTSYNEQFFGPGTRLTVL.

This clonotype was seen a handful of times. DNA for the CDR3: TGTGCCACCAGTGATTTCTGGGGGGGGAATGAGCAGTTCTTC. Its protein product is CATSDFWGGNEQFF. The V gene is TRBV24-1, the J gene TRBJ2-1, with 7 bases lining up with TRBD2. CDR3 length: 14 amino acids. V lost 1 base, J lost 7 bases, and 3 bases stayed unmatched. In germline, CDR1 is KGHDR, CDR2 SFDVKD.

In this sample, this clonotype turned up a few times. The chain is built from TRBV19 and TRBJ1-1; TRBD1 agrees at 8 bases. CDR3 size: 14 residues. After removal of 7 bases from V and 6 bases from J, the junction contained 10 bases not matched to a gene. Germline values: CDR1 LNHDA, CDR2 SQIVND (reference sequence). DNA of the CDR3: TGTGCCAGTACTCAAGTGGGGGACAGGTCTGAAGCTTTCTTT. It specifies CASTQVGDRSEAFF.

This clonotype was recorded at least ten times. The chain combines TRBV2 with TRBJ2-3; D not resolved. Deletions cut 6 bases from V and 4 bases from J, with 8 bases between. This CDR3 is built from 12 residues. The germline V gene has CDR1 SNHLY and CDR2 FYNNEI. CDR3 coding DNA: TGTGCCAGCAGCGGGTTGGCAGATACGCAGTATTTT. This encodes CASSGLADTQYF.

The V call is TRBV29-1, the J call TRBJ1-2; no reliable D call. Germline V lookup: CDR1 SQVTM, CDR2 ANQGSEA. The V gene lost 3 bases and the J gene lost 3 bases, with 8 bases spanning the gap. This CDR3 has 12 amino acids. The CDR3 nucleotides are TGCAGCGTTGAGAGGACCTACTATGGCTACACCTTC. Translated, it gives CSVERTYYGYTF.

At least ten counts were recorded for this clonotype. The rearrangement uses TRBV5-1 and TRBJ2-6; TRBD1 matches at 7 bases. The length of the CDR3 is 16 residues. In germline, CDR1 is SGHRS, CDR2 YFSETQ. The V gene end was trimmed by 4 bases and the J gene end by 2 bases; junction bases not matched to a gene: 6. The CDR3 DNA reads as TGCGCCAGCAGCAAAGATAGGGGGCCTGGGGCCAACGTCCTGACTTTC. Protein: CASSKDRGPGANVLTF. The whole variable domain, remainder taken from reference TRBV5-1 and TRBJ2-6, is KAGVTQTPRYLIKTRGQQVTLSCSPISGHRSVSWYQQTPGQGLQFLFEYFSETQRNKGNFPGRFSGRQFSNSRSEMNVSTLELGDSALYLCASSKDRGPGANVLTFGAGSRLTVL.

This clonotype was counted only a few times. The chain couples TRBV12-3 or TRBV12-4 to TRBJ1-6, with unresolved D. The CDR3 loop spans 15 amino acids. V was cut by 3 bases and J by 0 bases, with 6 bases left in between. CDR3 amino acids: CASSFRSSYNSPLHF. CDR3 nucleotides: TGTGCCAGCAGTTTCAGGAGCTCCTATAATTCACCCCTCCACTTT.

This sequence joins TRBV29-1 and TRBJ2-5, with TRBD1 matching 10 bases. With 4 bases clipped from V and 4 bases from J, the junction kept 6 bases outside the gene matches. Germline-derived CDR1 and CDR2 are SQVTM and ANQGSEA. The CDR3 is 14 amino acids. CDR3 DNA sequence: TGCAGCGTTGTCGGACAGGGGGGCGGAGAGACCCAGTACTTC. Residues: CSVVGQGGGETQYF.

The sample holds a few counts of this clonotype. V usage is TRBV12-3 or TRBV12-4 and J usage is TRBJ2-7; D is uncertain. This CDR3 has 15 residues. Trimming removed 3 bases at V and 0 bases at J, with 12 bases between. CDR3 amino acids: CASSFSFPGSYEQYF. The CDR3 DNA is TGTGCCAGCAGTTTTTCTTTTCCTGGCTCCTACGAGCAGTACTTC.

This clonotype appeared a few times. The CDR3 here is CATSDSRDLTYEQYF. As DNA, the CDR3 is TGTGCCACCAGTGATTCCCGGGACCTAACCTACGAGCAGTACTTC. The V gene is TRBV24-1, the J gene TRBJ2-7; D could derive from TRBD1 or TRBD2 (5 bases each). The CDR3 consists of 15 residues. Per germline, CDR1 KGHDR and CDR2 SFDVKD. V lost 2 bases and J 2 bases, leaving 12 bases between the germline ends.

The sample holds a few counts of this clonotype. The chain combines TRBV27 with TRBJ1-1; D is ambiguous. Germline lookup yields CDR1 MNHEY and CDR2 SMNVEV (reference sequence). Between the trimmed V and J ends, which lost 8 bases and 1 base, there was a span of 11 bases. This CDR3 comprises 13 residues. CDR3 sequence (DNA): TGTGCCAGCCGGGGATTAGCGAACACTGAAGCTTTCTTT. Protein product: CASRGLANTEAFF.

The CDR3 loop reads CSAKPGTAYNEQFF. The CDR3 DNA sequence: TGCAGCGCCAAACCCGGGACGGCCTACAATGAGCAGTTCTTC. The chain recombines TRBV29-1 with TRBJ2-1; the D call may be TRBD1 or TRBD2 (5 bases each). Looked up from germline, CDR1 is SQVTM and CDR2 is ANQGSEA. This CDR3 contains 14 residues. V lost 7 bases and J lost 2, with 15 bases in between.

This clonotype was detected a few times. V is TRBV15 and J is TRBJ1-2; the D is unclear. The V end was cut by 0 bases, the J end by 8 bases, with 7 bases between. The CDR3 has 12 residues. Looked up from germline, CDR1 is LNHNV and CDR2 is YYDKDF (reference sequence). CDR3 loop: CATSREGLGYTF. CDR3 bases: TGTGCCACCAGCAGAGAGGGCCTGGGCTACACCTTC.

The table lists this clonotype with a few counts. V is TRBV7-8 and J is TRBJ2-1, with 11 bases aligning to TRBD2. CDR1 is SGHVS and CDR2 is FQNEAQ in the germline V gene. The ends lost 3 bases at V and 7 bases at J; junction bases unmatched: 5. The CDR3 has 15 amino acids. The CDR3, as DNA: TGTGCCAGCAGCTTCTATAGCGGGGGGGTTAATGAGCAGTTCTTC. This sequence encodes CASSFYSGGVNEQFF.

The DNA of the CDR3 is TGTGCCAGCAGTTTCGCGGGGCAGCAAGAGACCCAGTACTTC. This codes for CASSFAGQQETQYF. This rearrangement joins TRBV27 to TRBJ2-5, with a weak D call TRBD2 (6 bases). Deletions cut 3 bases from V and 2 bases from J, with 10 bases between. Germline V lookup: CDR1 MNHEY, CDR2 SMNVEV (reference sequence). The CDR3 is 14 residues long.

The rearrangement links TRBV13 to TRBJ2-1, with D uncertain. The CDR3 contains 16 residues. CDR1 and CDR2 from the germline V gene are PRHDT and FYEKMQ (reference sequence). V gave up 4 bases and J gave up 6 bases, with 19 bases separating them. CDR3 DNA sequence: TGTGCCAGCAGCTCCCGGACGGGTCTTTTGGTCAATGAGCAGTTCTTC. This sequence encodes CASSSRTGLLVNEQFF.

This clonotype was found a few times. DNA of the CDR3: TGTGCCAGCAGTTATTCGGGGAACTCCTACAATGAGCAGTTCTTC. It encodes CASSYSGNSYNEQFF. This chain connects TRBV6-2 or TRBV6-3 to TRBJ2-1; D might be TRBD2 (5 bases). In germline, CDR1 is MNHEY, CDR2 SVGEGT. This CDR3 region has 15 residues. V was trimmed by 3 bases and J by 0 bases, leaving 9 bases between them.

The V gene is TRBV12-3 or TRBV12-4, the J gene TRBJ1-1; D is uncertain. This CDR3 region has 12 residues. V lost 6 bases, J lost 3 bases, and 8 bases lay in between. CDR3: CASRLEDTEAFF. In DNA form, the CDR3 reads TGTGCCAGCAGACTAGAGGACACTGAAGCTTTCTTT.

This clonotype was counted only a few times. V and J are TRBV29-1 and TRBJ1-4; D perhaps matches TRBD1 (6 bases). Trimming pared 7 bases from V and 4 bases from J, leaving 10 bases between. Germline loops: CDR1 SQVTM, CDR2 ANQGSEA. The CDR3 totals 12 residues. The CDR3 bases are TGCAGCGCTGAGGACAGTAATGAAAAACTGTTTTTT. Protein: CSAEDSNEKLFF.

The genes are TRBV6-5 and TRBJ2-3; TRBD2 might be the D (5 bases). The CDR3 is 18 residues long. Germline loops: CDR1 MNHEY, CDR2 SVGAGI. Trimming cost V 5 bases and J 0 bases, with 21 bases left between them. CDR3 region: CASSPRPPPGISTDTQYF. The CDR3 nucleotides are TGTGCCAGCAGTCCTCGTCCCCCCCCGGGGATTAGCACAGATACGCAGTATTTT.

V gene TRBV24-1 combines with J gene TRBJ2-1; D is uncertain. Trimming stripped 2 bases from V and 10 bases from J, with 11 bases between. The germline V gene encodes CDR1 KGHDR and CDR2 SFDVKD. The CDR3 covers 13 residues. The CDR3 region is CATSDSMTVEQFF. CDR3 nucleotides: TGTGCCACCAGTGATTCGATGACTGTGGAGCAGTTCTTC.

A few counts support this clonotype. The gene calls are TRBV6-1 and TRBJ1-2; possibly TRBD1 for D (5 bases). Between the trimmed V and J ends, which lost 7 bases and 3 bases, there was a span of 15 bases. Germline V gene lookup returns CDR1 MNHNS and CDR2 SASEGT. This CDR3 is 14 amino acids long. The CDR3 here is CASMVVGRDYGYTF. The CDR3 DNA sequence: TGTGCCAGCATGGTAGTTGGCAGGGACTATGGCTACACCTTC.

This clonotype has only a few counts. The chain carries TRBV9 and TRBJ2-3; 11 bases align to TRBD1. Losses at the gene ends were 3 bases for V and 7 bases for J; bases not matched to a gene: 4. The CDR3 contains 14 residues. Germline loops: CDR1 SGDLS, CDR2 YYNGEE. The DNA of the CDR3 is TGTGCCAGCAGCGCAGGGACAGGGGGAAATACGCAGTATTTT. Translating gives CASSAGTGGNTQYF.

This clonotype was counted between two and nine times. This rearrangement joins TRBV6-5 to TRBJ1-1; 11 bases align to TRBD1. The V segment lost 7 bases and the J segment 7 bases; nucleotides outside the gene matches: 11. Germline V CDR1 and CDR2: MNHEY, SVGAGI. This CDR3 has 15 amino acids. CDR3 sequence reads: CASTRYGQGADEAFF. As DNA, the CDR3 is TGTGCCAGCACCCGGTACGGACAGGGGGCGGATGAAGCTTTCTTT.

The chain joins TRBV6-2 or TRBV6-3 to TRBJ2-1; D possibly corresponds to TRBD1 (6 bases). Germline V gene data show CDR1 as MNHEY and CDR2 as SVGEGT. The V end was cut by 6 bases, the J end by 3 bases, with 15 bases between. The CDR3 loop spans 15 amino acids. The CDR3 is CASSGQILLYNEQFF. CDR3 DNA: TGTGCCAGCAGCGGACAGATACTCCTCTACAATGAGCAGTTCTTC.

The chain combines TRBV18 with TRBJ2-1; D remains unclear. The CDR3 runs 13 residues. Trimming removed 6 bases from V and 5 bases from J, with 11 bases in between. In germline, CDR1 is KGHSH, CDR2 LQKENI. In DNA, the CDR3 is TGTGCCAGCTCTATGATTACCCACAATGAGCAGTTCTTC. This sequence encodes CASSMITHNEQFF.

The rearrangement uses TRBV5-5 and TRBJ1-1; D possibly corresponds to TRBD1 (5 bases). With 4 bases removed from V and 5 bases from J, the gap between germline ends came to 15 bases. This CDR3 comprises 14 residues. Germline loops: CDR1 SGHKS, CDR2 YYEKEE (reference sequence). The CDR3 coding sequence is TGTGCCAGCAGCGTGGGACGGAGGCTGACTGAAGCTTTCTTT. Residues: CASSVGRRLTEAFF.